The present T cell receptor (beta chain) was sequenced within a study of cytomegalovirus exposure and HLA in healthy donors. CDR3 length equals 14 residues. The germline V and J ends were trimmed by 5 bases and 4 bases, with 17 bases remaining between them. Looked up from germline, CDR1 is GTSNPN and CDR2 is SVGIG (reference sequence). The PCR contained 60 Vbeta and 13 Jbeta primers. Libraries were prepared by immunoSEQ multiplex PCR; TCRdb keeps only in-frame clonotypes and omits some of them. The sample has approximately 200,000 clones; the top ten hold 0.7% to 0.8%. The chain recombines TRBV30 with TRBJ2-5; unclear D gene. The sample was PBMCs. This receptor was obtained from a boy aged 5-17 years in good health and CMV-seronegative. In DNA, the CDR3 is TGTGCCTGGCAACCTCTAAGCACCGGAGAGACCCAGTACTTC. It yields the protein CAWQPLSTGETQYF.